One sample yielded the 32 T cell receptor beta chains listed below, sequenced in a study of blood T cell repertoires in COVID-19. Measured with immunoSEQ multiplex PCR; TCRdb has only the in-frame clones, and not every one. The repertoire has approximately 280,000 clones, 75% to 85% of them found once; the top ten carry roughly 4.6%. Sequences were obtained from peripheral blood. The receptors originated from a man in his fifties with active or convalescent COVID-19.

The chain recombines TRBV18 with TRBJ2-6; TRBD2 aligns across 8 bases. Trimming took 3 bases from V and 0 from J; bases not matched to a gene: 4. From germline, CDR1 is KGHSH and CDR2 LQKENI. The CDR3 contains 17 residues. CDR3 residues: CASSPFAGGSGANVLTF. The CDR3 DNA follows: TGTGCCAGCTCACCCTTTGCGGGGGGCTCTGGGGCCAACGTCCTGACTTTC.

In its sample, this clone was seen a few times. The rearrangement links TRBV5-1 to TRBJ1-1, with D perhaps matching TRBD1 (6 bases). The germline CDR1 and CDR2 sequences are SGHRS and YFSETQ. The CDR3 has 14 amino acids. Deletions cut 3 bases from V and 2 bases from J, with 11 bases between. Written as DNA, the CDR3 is TGCGCCAGCAGCTGGGGACATGGAAACACTGAAGCTTTCTTT. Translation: CASSWGHGNTEAFF.

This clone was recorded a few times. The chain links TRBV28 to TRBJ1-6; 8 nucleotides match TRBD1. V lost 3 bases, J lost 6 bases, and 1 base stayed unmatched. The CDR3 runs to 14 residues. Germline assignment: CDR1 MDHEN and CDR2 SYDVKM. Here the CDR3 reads CASSFGQGNSPLHF. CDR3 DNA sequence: TGTGCCAGCAGTTTCGGACAGGGTAATTCACCCCTCCACTTT.

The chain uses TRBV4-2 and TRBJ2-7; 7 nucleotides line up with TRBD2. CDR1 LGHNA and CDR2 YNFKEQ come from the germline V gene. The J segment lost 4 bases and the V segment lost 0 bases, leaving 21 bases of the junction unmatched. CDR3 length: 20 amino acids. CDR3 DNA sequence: TGTGCCAGCAGCCAAGAACCCCACCCCAATAAAGGCGGGAGTCGTTACGAGCAGTACTTC. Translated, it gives CASSQEPHPNKGGSRYEQYF.

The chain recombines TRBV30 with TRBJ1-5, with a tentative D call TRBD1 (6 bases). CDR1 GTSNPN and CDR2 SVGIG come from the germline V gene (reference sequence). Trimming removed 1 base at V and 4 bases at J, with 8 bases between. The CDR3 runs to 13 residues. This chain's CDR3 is CAWSGQANQPQHF. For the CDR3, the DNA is TGTGCCTGGAGTGGACAGGCTAATCAGCCCCAGCATTTT.

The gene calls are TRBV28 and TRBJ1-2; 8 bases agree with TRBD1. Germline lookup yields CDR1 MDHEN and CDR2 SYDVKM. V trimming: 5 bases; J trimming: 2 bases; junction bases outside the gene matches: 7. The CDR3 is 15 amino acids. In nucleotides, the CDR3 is TGTGCCAGCAGTCCCGGACAGGGAGGGAACTATGGCTACACCTTC. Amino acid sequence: CASSPGQGGNYGYTF.

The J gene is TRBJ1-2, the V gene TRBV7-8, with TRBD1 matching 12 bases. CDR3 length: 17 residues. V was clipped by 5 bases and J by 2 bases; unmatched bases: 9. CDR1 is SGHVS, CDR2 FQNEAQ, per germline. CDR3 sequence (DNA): TGTGCCAGCAGCCCCGGGACAGGGGGCGGGGGAAACTATGGCTACACCTTC. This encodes CASSPGTGGGGNYGYTF.

The CDR3 sequence: CASSLSVSSYNEQFF. The CDR3, as DNA: TGTGCCAGCAGCTTATCGGTGAGCTCCTACAATGAGCAGTTCTTC. This chain joins TRBV7-2 and TRBJ2-1, with unresolved D. CDR3 size: 15 residues. The ends were cut back, 2 bases at V and 0 bases at J, with 8 bases in the middle. Germline values: CDR1 SGHTA, CDR2 FQGNSA.

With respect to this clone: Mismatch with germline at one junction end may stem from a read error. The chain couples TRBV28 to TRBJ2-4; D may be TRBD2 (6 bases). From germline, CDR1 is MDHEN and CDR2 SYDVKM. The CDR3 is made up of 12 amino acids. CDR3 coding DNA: TGTGCCAGCAGTTTAAGTGCGGGACCCTTCTTATTC. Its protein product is CASSLSAGPFLF.

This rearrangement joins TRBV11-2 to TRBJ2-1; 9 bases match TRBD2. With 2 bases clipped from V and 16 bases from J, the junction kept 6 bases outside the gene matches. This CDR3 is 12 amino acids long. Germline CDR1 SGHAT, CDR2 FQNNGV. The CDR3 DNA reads TGTGCCAGCAGCTTACTCAGCGGGAGGATTTTCTTC. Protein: CASSLLSGRIFF.

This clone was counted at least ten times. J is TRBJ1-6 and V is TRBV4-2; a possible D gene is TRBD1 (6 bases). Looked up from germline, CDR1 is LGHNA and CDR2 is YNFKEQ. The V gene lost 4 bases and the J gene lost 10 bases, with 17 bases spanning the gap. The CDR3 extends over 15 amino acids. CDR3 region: CASSREQGAESPLHF. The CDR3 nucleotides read TGTGCCAGCAGCCGCGAACAGGGAGCTGAGTCACCCCTCCACTTT.

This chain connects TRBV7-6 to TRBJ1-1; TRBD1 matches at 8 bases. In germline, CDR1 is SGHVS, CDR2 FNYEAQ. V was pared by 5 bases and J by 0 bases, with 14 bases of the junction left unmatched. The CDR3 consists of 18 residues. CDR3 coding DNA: TGTGCCAGCAGCCGAACAGGACAGGGTCGGCTCATGAACACTGAAGCTTTCTTT. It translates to CASSRTGQGRLMNTEAFF.

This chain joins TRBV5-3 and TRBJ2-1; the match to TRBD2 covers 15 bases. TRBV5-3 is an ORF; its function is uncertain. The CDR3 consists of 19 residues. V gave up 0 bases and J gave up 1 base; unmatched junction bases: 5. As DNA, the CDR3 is TGTGCCAGAAGCTTGGTGAGTGGGACTAGCGGGAGGTCCTACAATGAGCAGTTCTTC. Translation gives CARSLVSGTSGRSYNEQFF.

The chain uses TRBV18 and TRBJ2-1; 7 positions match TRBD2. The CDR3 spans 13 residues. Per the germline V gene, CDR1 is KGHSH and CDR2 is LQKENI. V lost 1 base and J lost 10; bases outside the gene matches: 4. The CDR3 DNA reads TGTGCCAGCTCACCACTGGCTAGCGGAGAGCAGTTCTTC. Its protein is CASSPLASGEQFF. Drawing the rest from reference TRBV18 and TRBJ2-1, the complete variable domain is NAGVMQNPRHLVRRRGQEARLRCSPMKGHSHVYWYRQLPEEGLKFMVYLQKENIIDESGMPKERFSAEFPKEGPSILRIQQVVRGDSAAYFCASSPLASGEQFFGPGTRLTVL.

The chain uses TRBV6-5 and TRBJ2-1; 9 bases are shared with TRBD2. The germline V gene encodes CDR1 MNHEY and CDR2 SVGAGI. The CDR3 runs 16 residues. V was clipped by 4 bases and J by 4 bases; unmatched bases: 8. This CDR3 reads CASSSAGGLGYNEQFF. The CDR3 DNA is TGTGCCAGCAGTTCCGCGGGAGGGCTTGGGTACAATGAGCAGTTCTTC.

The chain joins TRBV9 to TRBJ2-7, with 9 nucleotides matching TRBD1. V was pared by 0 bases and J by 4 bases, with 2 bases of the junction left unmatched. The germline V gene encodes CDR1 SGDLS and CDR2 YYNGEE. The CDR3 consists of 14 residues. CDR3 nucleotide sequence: TGTGCCAGCAGCGTAGAAGGACAGGGGTACGAGCAGTACTTC. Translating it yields CASSVEGQGYEQYF.

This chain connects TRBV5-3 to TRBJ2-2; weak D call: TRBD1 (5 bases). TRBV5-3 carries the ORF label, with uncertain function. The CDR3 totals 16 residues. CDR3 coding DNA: TGTGTCTGTAACCTGGGGCGGACCGCGAACACCGGGGAGCTGTTTTTT. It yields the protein CVCNLGRTANTGELFF.

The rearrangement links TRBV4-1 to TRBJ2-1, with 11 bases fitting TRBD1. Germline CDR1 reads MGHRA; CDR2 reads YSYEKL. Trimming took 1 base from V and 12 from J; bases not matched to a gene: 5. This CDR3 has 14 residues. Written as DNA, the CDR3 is TGCGCCAGCAGCCAAGTTCTCGGGACAGGGGGGCAGTTCTTC. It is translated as CASSQVLGTGGQFF.

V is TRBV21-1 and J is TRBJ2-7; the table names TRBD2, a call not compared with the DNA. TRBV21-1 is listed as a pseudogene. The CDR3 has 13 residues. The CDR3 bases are TGTGCCAGCAGCAAAAGTCTAGCGGGAGGGCCCGACTTC. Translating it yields CASSKSLAGGPDF.

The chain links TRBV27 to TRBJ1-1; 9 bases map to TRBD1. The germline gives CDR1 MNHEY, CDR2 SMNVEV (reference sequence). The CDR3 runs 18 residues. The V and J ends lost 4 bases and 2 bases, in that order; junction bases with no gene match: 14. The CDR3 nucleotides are TGTGCCAGCAGTTCCCCCCGACAGGGGGGTTGGGCAAACACTGAAGCTTTCTTT. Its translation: CASSSPRQGGWANTEAFF.

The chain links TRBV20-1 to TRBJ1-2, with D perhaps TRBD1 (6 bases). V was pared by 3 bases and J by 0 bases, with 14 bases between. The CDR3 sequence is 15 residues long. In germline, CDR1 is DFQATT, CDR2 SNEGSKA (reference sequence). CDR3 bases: TGCAGTGCTAGTGGTTTGGGGGCCCCTAACTATGGCTACACCTTC. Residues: CSASGLGAPNYGYTF.

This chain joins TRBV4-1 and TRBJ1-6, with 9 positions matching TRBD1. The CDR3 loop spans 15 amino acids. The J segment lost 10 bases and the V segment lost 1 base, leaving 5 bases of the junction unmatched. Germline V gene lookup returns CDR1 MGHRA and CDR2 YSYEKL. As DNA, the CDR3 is TGCGCCAGCAGCCAAGGGACAGGGGTGACATCACCCCTCCACTTT. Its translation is CASSQGTGVTSPLHF.

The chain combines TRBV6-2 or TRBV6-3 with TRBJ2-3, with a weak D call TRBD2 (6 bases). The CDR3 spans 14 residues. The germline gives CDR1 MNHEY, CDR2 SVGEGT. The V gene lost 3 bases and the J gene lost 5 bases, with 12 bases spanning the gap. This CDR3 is CASSYRRERDTQYF. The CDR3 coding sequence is TGTGCCAGCAGTTATAGACGGGAGCGAGATACGCAGTATTTT.

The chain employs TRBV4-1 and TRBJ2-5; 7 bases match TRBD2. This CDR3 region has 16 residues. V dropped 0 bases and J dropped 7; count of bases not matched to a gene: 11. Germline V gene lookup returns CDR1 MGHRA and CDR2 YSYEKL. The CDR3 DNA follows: TGCGCCAGCAGCCAAGAACCAGCGGGACCTCAGGGGACCCAGTACTTC. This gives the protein CASSQEPAGPQGTQYF.

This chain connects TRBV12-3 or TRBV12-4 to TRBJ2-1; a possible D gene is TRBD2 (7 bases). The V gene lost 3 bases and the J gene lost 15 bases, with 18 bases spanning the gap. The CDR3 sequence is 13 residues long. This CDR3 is CASSFGGGVGGFF. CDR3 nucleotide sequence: TGTGCCAGCAGTTTCGGCGGGGGCGTAGGGGGGTTCTTC.

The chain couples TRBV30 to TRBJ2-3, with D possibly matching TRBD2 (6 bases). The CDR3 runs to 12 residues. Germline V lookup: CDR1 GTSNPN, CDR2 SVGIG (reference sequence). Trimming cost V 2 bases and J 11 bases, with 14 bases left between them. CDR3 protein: CAWSPTGGGQYF. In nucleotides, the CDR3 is TGTGCCTGGAGTCCGACCGGGGGAGGGCAGTATTTT.

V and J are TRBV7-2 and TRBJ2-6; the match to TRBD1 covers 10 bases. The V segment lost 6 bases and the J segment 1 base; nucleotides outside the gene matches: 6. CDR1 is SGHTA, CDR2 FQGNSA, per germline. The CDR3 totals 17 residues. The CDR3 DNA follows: TGTGCCAGCAGACCCGGGACAGGGGTTTCTGGGGCCAACGTCCTGACTTTC. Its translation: CASRPGTGVSGANVLTF.

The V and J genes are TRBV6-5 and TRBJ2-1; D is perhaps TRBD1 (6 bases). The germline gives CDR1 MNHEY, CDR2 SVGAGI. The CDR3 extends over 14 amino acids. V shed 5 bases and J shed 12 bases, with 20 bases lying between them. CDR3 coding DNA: TGTGCCAGCAGTCCGGGACAAGCGCGTATTGGGCAGTTCTTC. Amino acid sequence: CASSPGQARIGQFF.

CDR3: CSAQRNTEAFF. The CDR3 DNA follows: TGCAGTGCACAGAGAAACACTGAAGCTTTCTTT. This chain connects TRBV20-1 to TRBJ1-1, with D hard to call. CDR3 size: 11 residues. V lost 6 bases and J lost 2, with 7 bases in between. CDR1 and CDR2 (germline): DFQATT, SNEGSKA (reference sequence).

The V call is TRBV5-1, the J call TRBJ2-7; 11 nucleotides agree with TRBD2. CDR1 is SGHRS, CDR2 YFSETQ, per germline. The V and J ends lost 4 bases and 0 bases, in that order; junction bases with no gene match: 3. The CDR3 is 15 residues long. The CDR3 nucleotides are TGCGCCAGCAGCCCGACTAGCGGGATCTCCTACGAGCAGTACTTC. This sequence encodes CASSPTSGISYEQYF.

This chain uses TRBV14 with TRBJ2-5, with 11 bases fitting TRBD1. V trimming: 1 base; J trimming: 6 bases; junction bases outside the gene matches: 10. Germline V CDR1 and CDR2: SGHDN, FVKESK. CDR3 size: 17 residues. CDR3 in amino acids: CASSQAARTGGAQTQYF. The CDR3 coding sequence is TGTGCCAGCAGCCAAGCGGCCAGGACAGGGGGCGCCCAGACCCAGTACTTC.

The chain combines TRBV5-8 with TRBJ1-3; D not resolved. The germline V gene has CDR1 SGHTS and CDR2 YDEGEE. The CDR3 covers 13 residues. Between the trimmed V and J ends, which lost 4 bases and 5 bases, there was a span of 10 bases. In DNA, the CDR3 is TGTGCCAGCAGCGGGCGAGTCCGAAACACCATATATTTT. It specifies CASSGRVRNTIYF.